The 13 T cell receptor beta chains listed next were all sequenced from one sample in a study of T-cell memory formation after mild COVID-19. TCRdb recomputed calls from the 5' RACE reads with MiXCR, one row per CDR3 protein. The table has about 200,000 distinct CDR3 sequences, approximately 16% seen once; the top ten hold approximately 2.1%. Sequencing was done on a sample of PBMCs or a T cell subset sorted from them (not recorded which). These receptors were collected from an adult woman who had mild COVID-19 (a few samples of this study predate the infection). Cell type and time point are not known.

The rearrangement joins TRBV12-3 or TRBV12-4 to TRBJ2-1, with 12 bases aligning to TRBD1. V trimming: 6 bases; J trimming: 4 bases; junction bases outside the gene matches: 4. The CDR3 runs 15 residues. The CDR3: CASRLGQGAYNEQFF. DNA of the CDR3: TGTGCCAGCAGATTGGGACAGGGGGCTTACAATGAGCAGTTCTTC.

The chain uses TRBV11-3 and TRBJ2-3; 14 bases agree with TRBD2. CDR1 is SGHNT and CDR2 is YENEEA in the germline V gene. V was clipped by 5 bases and J by 4 bases; unmatched bases: 8. This CDR3 comprises 17 residues. CDR3 amino acids: CASSTGTSGGPSDTQYF. The DNA for the CDR3 is TGTGCCAGCAGCACAGGGACTAGCGGGGGACCTTCAGATACGCAGTATTTT.

This chain connects TRBV10-3 to TRBJ1-1; 7 bases agree with TRBD1. From germline, CDR1 is ENHRY and CDR2 SYGVKD. There are 14 residues in the CDR3. The trim removed 3 bases at V and 2 bases at J, leaving 3 bases unmatched. The CDR3 loop reads CAISEGTVNTEAFF. In DNA form, the CDR3 reads TGTGCCATCAGTGAAGGGACAGTCAACACTGAAGCTTTCTTT.

In its sample, this clonotype was seen a few times. V and J are TRBV20-1 and TRBJ2-7, with unresolved D. This CDR3 region has 12 residues. CDR1 and CDR2 from the germline V gene are DFQATT and SNEGSKA (reference sequence). V lost 6 bases, J lost 3 bases, and 12 bases lay in between. Here the CDR3 reads CSAQVGVYEQYF. The CDR3 region has the DNA TGCAGTGCCCAGGTCGGAGTCTACGAGCAGTACTTC.

This clonotype was counted a few times. The chain employs TRBV18 and TRBJ2-1; D is uncertain. V lost 4 bases and J 0 bases, leaving 4 bases between the germline ends. Per the germline V gene, CDR1 is KGHSH and CDR2 is LQKENI. This CDR3 has 13 residues. The CDR3 loop reads CASSQNSYNEQFF. The CDR3, as DNA: TGTGCCAGCTCACAAAACTCCTACAATGAGCAGTTCTTC.

This clonotype was counted only a few times. The chain links TRBV7-9 to TRBJ1-5; D is possibly TRBD1 (6 bases). From germline, CDR1 is SEHNR and CDR2 FQNEAQ (reference sequence). This CDR3 has 16 amino acids. V lost 5 bases, J lost 0 bases, and 14 bases lay in between. The CDR3 is CASSPDRSYSNQPQHF. CDR3 nucleotide sequence: TGTGCCAGCAGCCCTGACAGGTCCTATAGCAATCAGCCCCAGCATTTT. Based on the CDR3 plus reference TRBV7-9 and TRBJ1-5, the full variable domain is DTGVSQNPRHKITKRGQNVTFRCDPISEHNRLYWYRQTLGQGPEFLTYFQNEAQLEKSRLLSDRFSAERPKGSFSTLEIQRTEQGDSAMYLCASSPDRSYSNQPQHFGDGTRLSIL.

The rearrangement joins TRBV5-1 to TRBJ1-4; D may be TRBD1 (6 bases). CDR3 size: 14 residues. Trimming left V 0 bases short and J 6 bases short, with 9 bases between. Germline-derived CDR1 and CDR2 are SGHRS and YFSETQ. The CDR3 reads CASSLDREDEKLFF. DNA for the CDR3: TGCGCCAGCAGCTTGGACAGGGAGGATGAAAAACTGTTTTTT.

The V gene is TRBV6-6, the J gene TRBJ1-2, with 9 bases fitting TRBD1. The CDR3 is 14 amino acids. The V gene end was trimmed by 4 bases and the J gene end by 6 bases; junction bases not matched to a gene: 6. Germline-derived CDR1 and CDR2 are MNHNY and SVGAGI (reference sequence). CDR3 loop: CASSSGQGPDGYTF. CDR3 coding DNA: TGTGCCAGCAGTTCTGGACAGGGGCCGGATGGCTACACCTTC.

There are a few counts of this clonotype. V and J are TRBV27 and TRBJ2-3; 9 bases align to TRBD2. The CDR3 is 15 amino acids. Trimming took 2 bases from V and 4 from J; bases not matched to a gene: 4. Germline V CDR1 and CDR2: MNHEY, SMNVEV (reference sequence). CDR3 loop: CASSLAGGPSDTQYF. The CDR3 nucleotides are TGTGCCAGCAGTTTAGCGGGGGGGCCGTCAGATACGCAGTATTTT.

The rearrangement uses TRBV5-1 and TRBJ2-3; D uncertain. In germline, CDR1 is SGHRS, CDR2 YFSETQ. The CDR3 has 16 residues. V was cut by 1 base and J by 0 bases, with 12 bases left in between. CDR3 sequence (DNA): TGCGCCAGCAGCTTGAACGGCGGACCAAGCACAGATACGCAGTATTTT. Its translation is CASSLNGGPSTDTQYF.

This clonotype was recorded a few times. The chain combines TRBV6-4 with TRBJ2-3, with a tentative D call TRBD2 (6 bases). Trimming took off 0 bases at V and 4 bases at J, with 8 bases between the two ends. CDR1 and CDR2 (germline): MRHNA, SNTAGT. The CDR3 is made up of 14 amino acids. The CDR3 DNA reads as TGTGCCAGCAGTGACTCCCGGGGGTCAGATACGCAGTATTTT. This gives the protein CASSDSRGSDTQYF.

There are many counts of this clonotype. The V gene is TRBV7-2, the J gene TRBJ2-1; 11 bases line up with TRBD1. V dropped 5 bases and J dropped 7; count of bases not matched to a gene: 10. There are 16 residues in the CDR3. Germline CDR1 and CDR2: SGHTA and FQGNSA. The DNA of the CDR3 is TGTGCCAGCAGCCTCTTAAGGACAGGGGGCAGGAATGAGCAGTTCTTC. Encoded protein: CASSLLRTGGRNEQFF.

This clonotype was observed many times. This chain connects TRBV29-1 to TRBJ2-1; 10 nucleotides line up with TRBD2. Germline-derived CDR1 and CDR2 are SQVTM and ANQGSEA. The CDR3 contains 12 residues. V dropped 6 bases and J dropped 6; count of bases not matched to a gene: 2. This CDR3 is CSVWTSGNEQFF. CDR3 coding DNA: TGCAGCGTGTGGACTAGCGGCAATGAGCAGTTCTTC.